This paragraph reports one T cell receptor (beta chain). Its cognate antigen is unknown. The assay was immunoSEQ multiplex PCR, and TCRdb's table has in-frame clones only and misses some. In the table there are about 130,000 clones, roughly 87% of which are singletons. CDR3 length: 14 amino acids. Trimming stripped 4 bases from V and 4 bases from J, with 16 bases between. Germline CDR1 GTSNPN, CDR2 SVGIG (reference sequence). The data were taken from a study of cytomegalovirus exposure and HLA in healthy donors. Points from the study as a whole: Many donors shared some public TCRs, even though most TCR sequences were rare. 164 TCR beta chains were listed as cytomegalovirus-associated.

The donors were members of the validation cohort comprising over 90 subjects, separate from the approximately 630-subject first cohort. Specimen: PBMCs. The sequence came from a woman under 30 in good health and CMV-seronegative. The chain couples TRBV30 to TRBJ1-2; perhaps TRBD1 as D (6 bases). The CDR3 protein is CAWNRDINPYGYTF. CDR3 nucleotides: TGTGCCTGGAACCGGGACATCAACCCCTATGGCTACACCTTC.